Presented here are 10 T cell receptor beta chains from one specimen sequenced in a study of T cell responses to AZD1222 COVID-19 vaccine. This table comes from immunoSEQ multiplex PCR, and its TCRdb copy is limited to in-frame clones, with some not included. The table records about 120,000 clones, more than 85% of them present only once. The sequenced sample was peripheral blood, obtained on day 0 of AZD1222 vaccination. The receptors derive from an adult in good health.

The J gene is TRBJ1-5, the V gene TRBV5-5; the D is unclear. The V gene lost 1 base and the J gene lost 0 bases, with 8 bases spanning the gap. The CDR3 totals 15 residues. Germline lookup yields CDR1 SGHKS and CDR2 YYEKEE (reference sequence). The CDR3 DNA reads TGTGCCAGCAGCTTGACGGGATATAGCAATCAGCCCCAGCATTTT. This gives the protein CASSLTGYSNQPQHF.

J is TRBJ1-5 and V is TRBV11-2; perhaps TRBD1 as D (5 bases). Deletions cut 5 bases from V and 2 bases from J, with 13 bases between. This CDR3 is built from 15 residues. The germline V gene has CDR1 SGHAT and CDR2 FQNNGV. The CDR3 loop reads CASSLNRDGNQPQHF. As DNA, the CDR3 is TGTGCCAGCAGCCTTAACCGGGACGGCAATCAGCCCCAGCATTTT.

This clone occurred once. The CDR3 spells CASSQARGLAVNEQFF. The CDR3 nucleotides read TGCGCCAGCAGCCAAGCGCGGGGACTAGCGGTAAATGAGCAGTTCTTC. The genes are TRBV4-1 and TRBJ2-1, with 11 bases matching TRBD2. Trimming cost V 1 base and J 7 bases; bases outside gene matches: 6. The CDR3 spans 16 residues. The germline gives CDR1 MGHRA, CDR2 YSYEKL.

V and J are TRBV6-5 and TRBJ1-6, with 9 bases that match TRBD1. The length of the CDR3 is 15 residues. Germline V gives CDR1 MNHEY, CDR2 SVGAGI. The J segment lost 7 bases and the V segment lost 5 bases, leaving 6 bases of the junction unmatched. The CDR3 nucleotides read TGTGCCAGCAGTCCCGGGACAGGGTTGAATTCACCCCTCCACTTT. Translation gives CASSPGTGLNSPLHF.

V usage is TRBV6-6 and J usage is TRBJ2-1; D not certain. V lost 5 bases to trimming and J lost 7 bases, with 9 bases between them. The length of the CDR3 is 12 residues. Germline V gene lookup returns CDR1 MNHNY and CDR2 SVGAGI (reference sequence). CDR3 loop: CASSQETNEQFF. As DNA, the CDR3 is TGTGCCAGCAGTCAGGAAACGAATGAGCAGTTCTTC.

This chain uses TRBV11-2 with TRBJ2-1; D is undetermined. There are 15 residues in the CDR3. CDR1 SGHAT and CDR2 FQNNGV come from the germline V gene. With 8 bases removed from V and 9 bases from J, the gap between germline ends came to 23 bases. CDR3 sequence (DNA): TGTGCCAGCGAACCTAAGAGGCAGGAAAGGAGTGAGCAGTTCTTC. Translated, it gives CASEPKRQERSEQFF.

The chain carries TRBV11-2 and TRBJ1-2; a weak D match, TRBD1 (5 bases). The CDR3 runs 15 residues. V was shortened by 4 bases and J by 4 bases, with 16 bases between the two germline ends. Germline V CDR1 and CDR2: SGHAT, FQNNGV. The CDR3 sequence: CASSSHRGRAYGYTF. The CDR3 bases are TGTGCCAGCAGCTCCCACCGTGGCAGGGCCTATGGCTACACCTTC.

This clone has only a few counts. The V gene is TRBV27, the J gene TRBJ1-1; D unclear. The germline V gene has CDR1 MNHEY and CDR2 SMNVEV (reference sequence). V gave up 6 bases and J gave up 2 bases, with 13 bases separating them. The CDR3 is made up of 14 amino acids. CDR3 sequence (DNA): TGTGCCAGCAGCGAGTCGGAGCAAAACACTGAAGCTTTCTTT. This codes for CASSESEQNTEAFF.

This clone appeared many times. CDR3 sequence: CASSQGREKLFF. Here the CDR3 DNA reads TGTGCCAGTAGTCAGGGACGGGAAAAACTGTTTTTT. The chain has TRBV19 and TRBJ1-4; maybe TRBD1 (5 bases). This CDR3 region has 12 residues. Germline V gives CDR1 LNHDA, CDR2 SQIVND (reference sequence). V shed 5 bases and J shed 8 bases, with 9 bases lying between them.

There are a few counts of this clone. The J gene is TRBJ1-1, the V gene TRBV7-8, with D maybe TRBD1 (5 bases). V dropped 1 base and J dropped 8 bases, with 11 bases sitting between them. CDR1 is SGHVS and CDR2 is FQNEAQ in the germline V gene. The CDR3 totals 13 residues. CDR3 sequence: CASSLEKGNEAFF. DNA of the CDR3: TGTGCCAGCAGCTTAGAAAAGGGGAACGAAGCTTTCTTT.